This T cell receptor beta chain was sequenced for a study of identical twins. This clonotype was seen many times. TCRdb re-called the 5' RACE reads through MiXCR, storing one row per CDR3 protein. The sample consists of approximately 680,000 distinct CDR3 sequences, under 8.5% of them appearing once. These data were also filed under a second study, of yellow fever vaccine responses in identical twins.

Sequenced sample: PBMCs. The receptor comes from a woman between 18 and 29 years old in good health.

The CDR3 DNA reads as TGTGCCAGCAGCCCGACAGGGGGAATATACAATGAGCAGTTCTTC. Translation gives CASSPTGGIYNEQFF. The chain is built from TRBV7-9 and TRBJ2-1; 9 positions match TRBD1. This CDR3 spans 15 amino acids. J gave up 4 bases and V 5 bases, and 6 bases lay outside the gene matches. From germline, CDR1 is SEHNR and CDR2 FQNEAQ (reference sequence).